This T cell receptor (beta chain) is from a study of blood T cells in healthy people across ages. Study-level points and caveats: A strong correlation was found between TCR beta diversity and the percentage of naive T cells. It was the long-lived donors that had more naive CD4+ cells and higher diversity than aged donors.

Primers used in a second PCR of about 7 to 12 cycles were a sample-barcoded 5' primer and a J-beta primer mix. Each cDNA was tagged by a template-switch adaptor containing 12 random nucleotides. Sequencing of every sample gave 3 million or more CDR3-containing paired-end reads. TCRdb reprocessed the 5' RACE reads via MiXCR and lists one record per CDR3 protein. The sample contains about 830,000 distinct CDR3 sequences, roughly 50% of which appear only once. The germline V gene encodes CDR1 MNHEY and CDR2 SMNVEV (reference sequence). CDR3 length: 15 residues. J gave up 5 bases and V 7 bases, and 9 bases lay outside the gene matches. In regard to this clonotype: The antigen remains undetermined.

Sequencing was carried out using blood. The chain is built from TRBV27 and TRBJ2-1, with 9 bases identical to TRBD1. The TCR comes from a man younger than 45 in good health. CDR3 coding DNA: TGTGCCAGCATGAGGGACAGGGTTCCGAACAATGAGCAGTTCTTC. Translation: CASMRDRVPNNEQFF.